This TCR beta chain was captured in a study of cytomegalovirus exposure and HLA in healthy donors (dated by TCRdb to between 2016 and 2019). A note on the overall study: According to an earlier analysis of 587 of the donors, some 180 million T cells yielded over 100 million unique TCR beta sequences and 276 Gb of sequence data. Both class I and class II loci were covered by HLA typing, at four-digit resolution. Genome-wide SNP genotypes for about 55% of the roughly 670 donors were used in a later genetic analysis, which treated that subset as a discovery cohort. An earlier analysis of 500 to 650 of the donors applied high-throughput TCR beta sequencing to assess whether each TCR beta V gene segment acted as functional or pseudogenic. In a later analysis, previously published TCR beta repertoires from fewer than 750 donors were re-analyzed and high-resolution HLA genotyping was added so that TCR occurrence patterns could be studied. On average, around 240,000 unique TCR beta nucleotide sequences were sequenced per donor among some 420 genotyped donors of the cohort, with roughly 18% of those sequences being non-productive. In addition to the first cohort of 650 to 750 subjects, a separate validation cohort of 120 different subjects was used. High-throughput TCR immunosequencing, statistical association of individual TCRs with disease status, and machine learning were combined to predict cytomegalovirus infection status. The aim of the study was to test whether cataloging public T cell receptors could identify signatures of past pathogen exposure. An early release covering about 600 HLA-typed donors comprised approximately 300 gigabases of sequencing data and roughly 86 million unique TCR sequences. Of the roughly 430 genotyped donors, approximately 82% fell in the genetic ancestry cluster associated with self-reported Caucasian donors. The number of typed donors differed by locus: roughly 629-640 for A, B, C, DRB1 and DQB1; some 540 for DQA1; 606 for DPA1; and 450 to 480 for DPB1. Four or five DR-DQ haplotypes were treated as single units for association and clustering because of strong linkage in the cohort. Rather than drawing on any new phenotypic data, the later analysis identified candidate immune exposures from TCR beta sequences and the way those sequences occurred across donors. Every discovery cohort repertoire had been produced on one sequencing platform. The study used immunosequencing to profile the T cell repertoires of approximately 640 subjects and linked those repertoires to cytomegalovirus serostatus. Donor age, sex, ethnicity and CMV serostatus were compiled alongside the repertoire data. The paper as a whole reports these results and caveats: The study listed 150 to 200 TCR beta chains as associated with cytomegalovirus. In an earlier analysis of some 640 of the donors, most TCR beta V segments were observed in productive rearrangements about 87% or about 30% of the time, broadly matching IMGT annotations. Sequencing depth was assumed to be roughly uniform across donors in the presence/absence analyses, though that assumption may not hold. Because the 87-base-pair reads could not distinguish some IMGT-functional V segments, including TRBV6-2 and TRBV6-3, those segments were excluded. Linkage disequilibrium might explain the correlated functional status among segregating V segments, but an unknown experimental factor could not be excluded. In a later analysis, HLA-associated TCR beta chains showed more clonal expansion and lower generation probabilities than non-associated chains that were equally common. Specific HLA alleles were associated with some 15,000 TCR beta sequences at a false discovery rate of 0.05 in a later analysis. Assigning TCR associations to individual alleles was difficult when HLA alleles, especially DR and DQ, strongly co-occurred. A later genetic analysis associated a missense DCLRE1C variant with V-gene and J-gene trimming of TCR beta chains, and an independent cohort replicated the association. In vitro tests confirmed that a few of the cytomegalovirus-associated TCR beta chains recognize cytomegalovirus antigens. In a later analysis, several top co-occurrence clusters were reported to appear linked to parvovirus B19, influenza, CMV and Epstein-Barr virus. Because HLA typing was unavailable for some donors at each locus, only the typed subset was used in association tests. Compared with the roughly 720-donor mean, donors in an Asian-associated ancestry cluster had fewer N-insertions in productive TCRs, according to a later genetic analysis. According to a later analysis, most CMV-associated TCR beta chains appeared to be HLA-restricted, and the HLA associations seemed to be driven largely by CMV exposure. In this cohort, only TCR beta chains were sequenced, and detectable features were limited by the absence of alpha or paired-chain data. A further reported finding was that TCR beta sequences accurately predicted the HLA-A and HLA-B alleles for most subjects in the first cohort. While some public TCRs were present in many individuals, most TCR sequences turned up only very rarely across donors. Because counts were too low, 15 to 20 rarely observed V segments, including chromosome 9 orphons, were excluded from the earlier analysis of several hundred of the donors. A cluster of highly shared sequence variants was judged likely to represent a technical artifact of the sequencing pipeline. Immune exposure information for the cohort was limited to CMV serostatus. A later analysis found that TCR association rates varied across HLA loci, with DRB1 alleles showing the most associated TCRs and HLA-C alleles the fewest. The authors suggested that the approach could potentially be generalized to other disease states and immunological phenotypes. Cytomegalovirus status was reported to be diagnosed by the classifier with high specificity and sensitivity in both the original and validation cohorts.

The germline V gene (reference sequence) supplies CDR1 SEHNR and CDR2 FQNEAQ. Trimming takes 10 bases off V and 3 bases off J; junction bases not matched to a gene: 5. Measured from the cysteine to the phenylalanine, the CDR3 is 13 residues long. Only CDR3 DNA is held: 39 bases, read in frame from base 1. To prepare the library, the immunoSEQ multiplex PCR assay was applied. The multiplex PCR relied on a mix of 60 forward primers for TCR Vbeta segments and 13 reverse primers for TCR Jbeta segments. Amplification of the CDR3 region of rearranged TCR beta genes was performed with a multiplex PCR assay on genomic DNA. The amplified TCR beta libraries were sequenced on the Illumina HiSeq System as 87-base-pair reads. As for the original processing: In a later analysis, some 80 million unique TCR beta chains were counted across the 500 to 700 repertoires, and about 9.9 million of these chains were shared by at least two donors. To remove PCR and sequencing errors, raw reads were error-corrected and collapsed into unique sequences using a nearest-neighbor algorithm that merged closely related sequences. CDR3 sequences were aligned to IMGT reference sequences to assign V, D and J gene segments. For a sequence to be retained, a match of at least six nucleotides to both a V gene segment and a J gene segment was required. Rearrangements were called productive when the CDR3 lacked stop codons and stayed in frame with V and J; all others were non-productive. Following IMGT convention, CDR3 was defined as the stretch from the second conserved V-encoded cysteine to the conserved J-encoded phenylalanine. In an earlier analysis of 587 of the donors, sequences lacking an unambiguous match to a single V gene segment were excluded. In an earlier analysis of around 590 of the donors, a V segment was called functional when productive rearrangements were above 56.7%, and segregating when the standard deviation between donors exceeded 5%. A statistical classification framework was developed to diagnose cytomegalovirus status using the catalog of TCR beta chain sequences. In a later analysis, V and J genes were assigned by comparing TCR nucleotide sequences against IMGT/GENE-DB human TR gene sequences. The TCRdist pipeline was used in a later analysis to assign CDR3 sequences and most-parsimonious VDJ recombination scenarios. In a later analysis, each TCR beta chain was defined by its CDR3 amino acid sequence together with its V-gene family, and reads lacking a unique V-gene family were excluded. As a way to deal with suspected cross-contamination and a sequencing artifact, a later analysis dropped nearly 600 nucleotide sequences that were highly shared and had low generation probability. In a later analysis, a clonal expansion index for each public chain was calculated from normalized within-repertoire ranks of inferred template counts. In a later analysis, generation probabilities were computed with a VDJ recombination model fitted to out-of-frame rearrangements, and the resulting probabilities were checked against IGoR. In a later analysis, TCR-TCR, TCR-HLA and TCR-CMV co-occurrence was scored with hypergeometric tests, and a repertoire-size bias correction was applied to TCR pairs. To estimate false discovery rates, a later analysis permuted the HLA or CMV assignments 20 times. A later analysis grouped co-occurring TCRs with DBSCAN, adding TCRdist sequence similarity when clustering within HLA-allele-positive subsets. For co-occurrence clustering, repertoires with fewer than 30,000 or more than 120,000 public chains were excluded, along with about five repertoires with anomalous nucleotide sharing. As stored in TCRdb, this immuneACCESS dataset retains in-frame rearrangements with V and J assigned. A fraction of the clones does not appear; measured against another copy, unresolved V genes explain less than half of the discrepancy, and the remainder lacks a known reason. V and J calls and clone size follow that table, whereas D and trimming were derived from the DNA. The sample table lists 120,000 or so clones, 15% to 19% of them with a count of one. In total, the top ten clones hold under 2.5% of the sample.

This clone was seen a few times. It has no known antigen specificity. One base away there is no much larger clone; base qualities are not given. The cohort was made up of roughly 670 healthy bone marrow donors. At the time of sampling, all cohort members were nominally healthy, though unrecorded immune exposures were likely present. The donor tested CMV seronegative, placing the donor among the 352 seronegative members of the cohort. Every donor gave a peripheral blood sample, and the peripheral blood mononuclear cells from that sample were used for TCR beta sequencing. Genomic DNA was extracted from the blood cell samples with the Qiagen DNeasy Blood Extraction Kit.

The TCR comes from a woman between 18 and 29 years old in good health and CMV-seronegative. The receptor chain draws on TRBV7-9 and TRBJ2-7, and TRBD1 matches 11 of the central bases. The sequenced sample was PBMCs. The CDR3 sequence is CATSGTGGYEQYF. The DNA reads TGTGCCACCTCCGGGACAGGGGGCTACGAGCAGTACTTC.